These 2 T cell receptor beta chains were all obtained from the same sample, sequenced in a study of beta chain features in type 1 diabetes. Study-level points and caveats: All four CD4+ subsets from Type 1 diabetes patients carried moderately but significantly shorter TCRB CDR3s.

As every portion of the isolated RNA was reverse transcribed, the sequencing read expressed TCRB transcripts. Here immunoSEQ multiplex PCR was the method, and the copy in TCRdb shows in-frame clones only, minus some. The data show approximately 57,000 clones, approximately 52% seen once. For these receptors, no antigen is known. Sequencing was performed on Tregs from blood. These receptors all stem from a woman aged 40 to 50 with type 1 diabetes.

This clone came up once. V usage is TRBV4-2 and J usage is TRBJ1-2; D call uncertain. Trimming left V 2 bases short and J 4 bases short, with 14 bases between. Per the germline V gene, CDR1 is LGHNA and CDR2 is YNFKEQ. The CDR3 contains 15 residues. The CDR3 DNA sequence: TGTGCCAGCAGCCAACCTCAAGGAGAACTCTATGGCTACACCTTC. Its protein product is CASSQPQGELYGYTF.

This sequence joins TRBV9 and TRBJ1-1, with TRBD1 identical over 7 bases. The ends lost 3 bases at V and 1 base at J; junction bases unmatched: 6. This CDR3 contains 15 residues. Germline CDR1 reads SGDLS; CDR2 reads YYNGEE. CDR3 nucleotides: TGTGCCAGCAGCGGTAGGGGGCAGGGGAACACTGAAGCTTTCTTT. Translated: CASSGRGQGNTEAFF.